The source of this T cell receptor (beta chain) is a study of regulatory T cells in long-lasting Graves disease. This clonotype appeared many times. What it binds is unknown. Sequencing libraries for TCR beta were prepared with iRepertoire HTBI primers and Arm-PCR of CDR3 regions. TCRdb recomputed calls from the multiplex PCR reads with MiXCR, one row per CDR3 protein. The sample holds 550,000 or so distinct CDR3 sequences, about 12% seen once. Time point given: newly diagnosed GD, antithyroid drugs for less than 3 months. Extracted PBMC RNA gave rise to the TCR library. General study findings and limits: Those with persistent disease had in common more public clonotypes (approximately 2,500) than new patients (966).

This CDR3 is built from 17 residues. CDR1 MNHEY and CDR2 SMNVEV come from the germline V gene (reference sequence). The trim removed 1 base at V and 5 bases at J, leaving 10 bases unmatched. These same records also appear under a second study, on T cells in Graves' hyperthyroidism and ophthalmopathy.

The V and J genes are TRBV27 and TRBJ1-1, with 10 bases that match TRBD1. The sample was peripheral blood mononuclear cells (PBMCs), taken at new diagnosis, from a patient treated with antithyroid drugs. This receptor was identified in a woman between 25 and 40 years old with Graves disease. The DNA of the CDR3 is TGTGCCAGCAGTTTATTCGGACAGGGGGTCCCTTCGACTGAAGCTTTCTTT. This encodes CASSLFGQGVPSTEAFF.